This entry describes one TCR beta chain. Its antigen is unidentified. TCRdb keeps only in-frame clones here, not all; method: immunoSEQ multiplex PCR. Here the sample spans around 60,000 clones, 70% to 90% being singletons. The data stem from a study of a mutant IDH1 vaccine in newly diagnosed glioma. Whole-study context: In weeks 1, 3, 5, 7, 11, 15, 19 and 23, patients were vaccinated. Among treated patients, roughly 60% were male and about 40% female, and mean age was approximately 43 years. First vaccine doses came 4-6 weeks after radiotherapy alone, or with temozolomide cycles. Regarding the study as a whole: Seemingly, top peripheral T cell clonotype changes bore no relation to pseudoprogression.

V was cut by 3 bases and J by 8 bases, with 20 bases left in between. Germline assignment: CDR1 SGDLS and CDR2 YYNGEE. The CDR3 totals 15 residues. Documented time point: week 11, during vaccination. A 20-mer mutant IDH1 peptide at 300 ug was injected subcutaneously with topical imiquimod. Sample: PBMCs, taken from a glioma patient whose treatment included an IDH1 peptide vaccine. The TCR originated in a man aged 40-50 years with glioma. The chain combines TRBV9 with TRBJ1-2; D not resolved. Here the CDR3 DNA reads TGTGCCAGCAGCGCCATTCCAAGAAAGCGGGGAGGCTACACCTTC. Its translation is CASSAIPRKRGGYTF.